The next 31 T cell receptor beta chains were all read from a single sample in a study of blood T cells in healthy people across ages (dated by TCRdb to 2014 to 2015). The receptor library was made with 5' RACE. Sequencer: Illumina HiSeq 2500. A second PCR of about 6 to 11 cycles was performed with a sample-barcoded 5' primer and a J-beta primer mix. TCRdb itself trimmed the public reads at Q25 with fastp, ran MiXCR and retained productive beta chains. All rows with the same CDR3 protein become a single entry with the most common DNA and genes. This sample holds more than 700,000 distinct CDR3 sequences; about 42% were observed only once. The ten largest clones take up about a sixth of the sample. Sequenced material: blood. These receptors came from a man older than 75 in good health.

The chain links TRBV24-1 to TRBJ2-3; the match to TRBD2 covers 12 bases. Germline CDR1 KGHDR, CDR2 SFDVKD. The CDR3 is 16 residues long. Germline trimming cut 5 bases from V and 5 bases from J; bases unmatched to any gene: 7. CDR3 protein: CATSVWTSGIGDTQYF. For the CDR3, the DNA is TGTGCCACCAGTGTCTGGACTAGCGGGATTGGAGATACGCAGTATTTT.

The J gene is TRBJ2-3, the V gene TRBV11-3; 7 bases are shared with TRBD2. After removal of 1 base from V and 0 bases from J, the junction contained 4 bases not matched to a gene. The CDR3 covers 16 residues. Germline loops: CDR1 SGHNT, CDR2 YENEEA. The CDR3 bases are TGTGCCAGCAGCTTAGTTATGCGGGAGAGCACAGATACGCAGTATTTT. It translates to CASSLVMRESTDTQYF. Using reference TRBV11-3 and TRBJ2-3 for the parts outside the CDR3, the full variable domain is EAGVVQSPRYKIIEKKQPVAFWCNPISGHNTLYWYLQNLGQGPELLIRYENEEAVDDSQLPKDRFSAERLKGVDSTLKIQPAELGDSAVYLCASSLVMRESTDTQYFGPGTRLTVL.

The V and J genes are TRBV3-1 and TRBJ2-1; 10 nucleotides agree with TRBD2. Germline V gives CDR1 LGHDT, CDR2 YNNKEL (reference sequence). The V and J ends lost 5 bases and 5 bases, in that order; junction bases with no gene match: 6. The CDR3 extends over 15 amino acids. The CDR3 DNA is TGTGCCAGCAGCGTTCTAGCGGGAGTTAACAATGAGCAGTTCTTC. Translation gives CASSVLAGVNNEQFF.

The chain joins TRBV5-1 to TRBJ1-1; D unresolved. V shed 5 bases and J shed 0 bases, with 8 bases lying between them. The CDR3 covers 13 residues. The germline CDR1 and CDR2 sequences are SGHRS and YFSETQ. Here the CDR3 reads CASRLDMNTEAFF. CDR3 in DNA: TGCGCCAGCAGATTAGACATGAACACTGAAGCTTTCTTT.

This chain connects TRBV7-9 to TRBJ1-1, with a weak D call TRBD1 (5 bases). The CDR3 covers 15 residues. The V end was cut by 4 bases, the J end by 0 bases, with 12 bases between. The germline gives CDR1 SEHNR, CDR2 FQNEAQ (reference sequence). The CDR3 nucleotides read TGTGCCAGCAGCTCCCGGACACAAATGAACACTGAAGCTTTCTTT. Protein: CASSSRTQMNTEAFF.

The CDR3 is CASSPLPTVYQETQFF. Written as DNA, the CDR3 is TGTGCCAGCAGCCCTTTGCCGACAGTGTACCAAGAGACCCAGTTCTTC. The V and J genes are TRBV7-2 and TRBJ2-5; D might be TRBD1 (5 bases). The end of the DNA is better explained by TRBJ2-1, so the J call may be wrong. The germline gives CDR1 SGHTA, CDR2 FQGNSA. This CDR3 spans 16 amino acids.

This sequence joins TRBV2 and TRBJ1-2; D unresolved. Trimming shortened V by 7 bases and J by 8 bases, and 11 bases separated the two germline ends. Looked up from germline, CDR1 is SNHLY and CDR2 is FYNNEI. The CDR3 runs 11 residues. The CDR3 DNA follows: TGTGCCAGCAACCGGGAGGGAGGCTACACCTTC. Its translation is CASNREGGYTF.

This clonotype was picked up a small number of times. The chain links TRBV30 to TRBJ1-3; TRBD1 matches at 7 bases. The germline CDR1 and CDR2 sequences are GTSNPN and SVGIG (reference sequence). The J segment lost 4 bases and the V segment lost 3 bases, leaving 9 bases of the junction unmatched. The CDR3 runs to 15 residues. The CDR3 loop is CAWSAGTALGNTIYF. CDR3 coding DNA: TGTGCCTGGAGCGCCGGGACAGCCCTGGGAAACACCATATATTTT.

This clonotype was recorded many times. V usage is TRBV20-1 and J usage is TRBJ2-5, with D maybe TRBD1 (5 bases). Germline loops: CDR1 DFQATT, CDR2 SNEGSKA (reference sequence). This CDR3 is 13 amino acids long. The V gene lost 6 bases and the J gene lost 1 base, with 12 bases spanning the gap. The CDR3 DNA reads TGCAGTGCGGGGCCTTTGTTCCAAGAGACCCAGTACTTC. This encodes CSAGPLFQETQYF.

The chain is built from TRBV15 and TRBJ2-7; possibly TRBD1 for D (6 bases). The CDR3 sequence is 15 residues long. Trimming cost V 0 bases and J 7 bases, with 16 bases left between them. From germline, CDR1 is LNHNV and CDR2 YYDKDF (reference sequence). The CDR3 DNA follows: TGTGCCACCAGCAGAGATAAGCTAGAGGGGGATGAGCAGTACTTC. It is translated as CATSRDKLEGDEQYF.

This clonotype appeared a few times. The chain is built from TRBV5-1 and TRBJ1-2, with D possibly TRBD1 on 5 matching bases. The ends were cut back, 2 bases at V and 8 bases at J, with 13 bases in the middle. Germline lookup yields CDR1 SGHRS and CDR2 YFSETQ. This CDR3 region has 13 residues. CDR3 region: CASSFGTQFGYTF. As DNA, the CDR3 is TGCGCCAGCAGCTTCGGGACTCAATTCGGCTACACCTTC.

The chain carries TRBV6-5 and TRBJ2-1; 7 bases map to TRBD2. Germline assignment: CDR1 MNHEY and CDR2 SVGAGI. The length of the CDR3 is 16 residues. V trimming: 6 bases; J trimming: 7 bases; junction bases outside the gene matches: 15. The DNA for the CDR3 is TGTGCCAGCAGCCTACAGACCCAGCTCGGGGGGAATGAGCAGTTCTTC. The encoded protein is CASSLQTQLGGNEQFF.

This clonotype was found a few times. J is TRBJ2-5 and V is TRBV28; D perhaps matches TRBD2 (6 bases). The V and J ends lost 10 bases and 5 bases respectively, with 11 bases between them. This CDR3 is built from 11 residues. Germline values: CDR1 MDHEN, CDR2 SYDVKM. Here the CDR3 reads CATQEGETQYF. The CDR3 DNA reads TGTGCCACCCAGGAGGGGGAGACCCAGTACTTC.

This clonotype has a count of ten or more. This chain joins TRBV7-2 and TRBJ2-3; possibly TRBD1 for D (5 bases). The germline V and J ends were trimmed by 4 bases and 5 bases, with 13 bases remaining between them. This CDR3 has 14 residues. CDR1 is SGHTA and CDR2 is FQGNSA in the germline V gene. CDR3 in amino acids: CASSWTAQGDTQYF. As DNA, the CDR3 is TGTGCCAGCAGCTGGACGGCTCAGGGAGATACGCAGTATTTT. The full variable domain, its missing parts supplied by reference TRBV7-2 and TRBJ2-3, is GAGVSQSPSNKVTEKGKDVELRCDPISGHTALYWYRQSLGQGLEFLIYFQGNSAPDKSGLPSDRFSAERTGGSVSTLTIQRTQQEDSAVYLCASSWTAQGDTQYFGPGTRLTVL.

This clonotype came up many times. The chain couples TRBV3-1 to TRBJ1-1, with D perhaps TRBD1 (5 bases). The CDR3 is made up of 16 amino acids. Germline assignment: CDR1 LGHDT and CDR2 YNNKEL (reference sequence). V was clipped by 0 bases and J by 0 bases, with 11 bases between them. The CDR3 nucleotides are TGTGCCAGCAGCCAAGATATAGGGGTAATGAACACTGAAGCTTTCTTT. Translation: CASSQDIGVMNTEAFF.

At least ten counts were recorded for this clonotype. The V and J genes are TRBV29-1 and TRBJ2-3; D remains unclear. The V end lost 8 bases, the J end lost 4 bases, and 19 bases lay between the germline ends. CDR1 and CDR2 (germline): SQVTM, ANQGSEA. The CDR3 is 14 amino acids. For the CDR3, the DNA is TGCAGCACCGAACCGCCAGGAACGCCAGATACGCAGTATTTT. It translates to CSTEPPGTPDTQYF.

This clonotype appeared many times. This rearrangement joins TRBV6-5 to TRBJ2-1; 7 positions agree with TRBD1. Germline trimming cut 5 bases from V and 9 bases from J; bases unmatched to any gene: 4. Germline CDR1 and CDR2: MNHEY and SVGAGI. This CDR3 contains 12 residues. The CDR3 sequence: CASSPGGVEQFF. The CDR3 bases are TGTGCCAGCAGTCCAGGGGGAGTTGAGCAGTTCTTC.

This clonotype appeared many times. This chain links TRBV2 with TRBJ2-7; 7 bases map to TRBD2. V was clipped by 8 bases and J by 4 bases; unmatched bases: 2. The CDR3 has 11 residues. Germline V gene sequence: CDR1 SNHLY, CDR2 FYNNEI. The CDR3 nucleotides are TGTGCCAGCGGCGGGGGATACGAGCAGTACTTC. Its translation is CASGGGYEQYF.

This sequence joins TRBV4-2 and TRBJ1-4, with 10 bases matching TRBD1. V dropped 1 base and J dropped 5; count of bases not matched to a gene: 4. CDR1 and CDR2 (germline): LGHNA, YNFKEQ. There are 16 residues in the CDR3. The CDR3 spells CASSQGGQGGNEKLFF. The CDR3 coding sequence is TGTGCCAGCAGCCAAGGAGGACAGGGGGGCAATGAAAAACTGTTTTTT.

The rearrangement uses TRBV25-1 and TRBJ2-4, with D hard to call. The J call could be wrong; TRBJ2-5 is a better fit for the DNA end. Germline V CDR1 and CDR2: MGHDK, SYGVNS. The CDR3 length is 15 residues. The CDR3 sequence: CASSELTHRKETQYF. CDR3 DNA: TGTGCCAGCAGTGAATTAACCCACAGAAAAGAGACCCAGTACTTC.

The V call is TRBV5-4, the J call TRBJ2-1, with D maybe TRBD2 (5 bases). Germline CDR1 reads SGHNT; CDR2 reads YYREEE (reference sequence). V was cut by 3 bases and J by 10 bases, with 23 bases left in between. The CDR3 is 16 residues long. The CDR3: CASSSRTGSRHIEQFF. The CDR3 nucleotides read TGTGCCAGCAGCTCTCGGACGGGGAGTCGGCACATAGAGCAGTTCTTC.

This clonotype showed up just a few times. The chain has TRBV20-1 and TRBJ2-5; 10 bases are a match to TRBD2. Per the germline V gene, CDR1 is DFQATT and CDR2 is SNEGSKA (reference sequence). The V segment lost 6 bases and the J segment 1 base; nucleotides outside the gene matches: 11. The CDR3 loop spans 16 amino acids. The CDR3 region has the DNA TGCAGTGCGCCCCCTTTACTAGCGGGGCTCCAAGAGACCCAGTACTTC. This translates into CSAPPLLAGLQETQYF.

The V call is TRBV5-1, the J call TRBJ2-3; D is ambiguous. Germline-derived CDR1 and CDR2 are SGHRS and YFSETQ. The CDR3 loop spans 13 amino acids. V was cut by 5 bases and J by 2 bases, with 9 bases left in between. The CDR3 sequence is CASSGEVTDTQYF. CDR3 bases: TGCGCCAGCAGTGGTGAAGTCACAGATACGCAGTATTTT.

The chain couples TRBV3-1 to TRBJ2-3; 7 bases align to TRBD1. The trim removed 1 base at V and 0 bases at J, leaving 7 bases unmatched. The CDR3 contains 17 residues. Germline loops: CDR1 LGHDT, CDR2 YNNKEL (reference sequence). CDR3 sequence (DNA): TGTGCCAGCAGCCAAGCCCTGCCGACAGGGAGCACAGATACGCAGTATTTT. It yields the protein CASSQALPTGSTDTQYF.

This chain joins TRBV5-5 and TRBJ2-5, with 8 bases that match TRBD1. The J call is uncertain, as TRBJ2-7 better fits the DNA end. Germline V gene lookup returns CDR1 SGHKS and CDR2 YYEKEE (reference sequence). The CDR3 sequence is 15 residues long. The CDR3 protein is CASSKSLTGDDEQYF. The CDR3 DNA sequence: TGTGCCAGCAGCAAGAGCCTGACAGGGGACGACGAGCAGTACTTC.

This clonotype was detected a few times. The chain recombines TRBV12-3 or TRBV12-4 with TRBJ2-7; 8 nucleotides line up with TRBD2. This CDR3 comprises 15 residues. With V trimmed by 4 bases and J by 6 bases, 11 bases remained unmatched. The CDR3, as DNA: TGTGCCAGCAGTTCCCCCGGACTAGCCCGAAGCGAGCAGTACTTC. Translating gives CASSSPGLARSEQYF.

CDR3 nucleotide sequence: TGTGCCAGCAAACGGACAGGGGGGAACTACGAGCAGTACTTC. Translating it yields CASKRTGGNYEQYF. V is TRBV6-2 or TRBV6-3 and J is TRBJ2-7; 10 nucleotides agree with TRBD1. V was clipped by 7 bases and J by 3 bases; unmatched bases: 6. The CDR3 spans 14 residues. Germline CDR1 is MNHEY and CDR2 is SVGEGT.

The chain uses TRBV6-1 and TRBJ2-7; no reliable D call. V shed 2 bases and J shed 2 bases, with 10 bases lying between them. CDR1 is MNHNS and CDR2 is SASEGT in the germline V gene. This CDR3 spans 14 amino acids. As DNA, the CDR3 is TGTGCCAGCAGTGAACAGACAAACGCCTACGAGCAGTACTTC. This translates into CASSEQTNAYEQYF.

The chain is built from TRBV9 and TRBJ1-1; no clear D. Trimming removed 7 bases at V and 4 bases at J, with 14 bases between. Germline V gene data show CDR1 as SGDLS and CDR2 as YYNGEE. The CDR3 runs to 13 residues. CDR3 coding DNA: TGTGCCAGCGGAAACTTCCAGACCACTGAAGCTTTCTTT. Encoded protein: CASGNFQTTEAFF.

The rearrangement links TRBV19 to TRBJ1-2, with a possible D match to TRBD1 (6 bases). The CDR3 length is 15 residues. Germline CDR1 reads LNHDA; CDR2 reads SQIVND (reference sequence). Trimming cost V 1 base and J 4 bases, with 13 bases left between them. This CDR3 reads CASSIAPRGGYGYTF. CDR3 bases: TGTGCCAGTAGTATAGCCCCCAGGGGAGGCTATGGCTACACCTTC.

This clonotype was recorded many times. The chain recombines TRBV29-1 with TRBJ2-4; D gene uncertain. The CDR3 runs to 12 residues. V was shortened by 3 bases and J by 8 bases, with 11 bases between the two germline ends. Germline values: CDR1 SQVTM, CDR2 ANQGSEA. CDR3 amino acids: CSVDGQDDIQYF. The CDR3 region has the DNA TGCAGCGTTGACGGGCAGGACGACATTCAGTACTTC.